This paragraph reports one T cell receptor beta chain. Its antigen target is currently unknown. Base qualities are missing; no much larger clone stands one base away. The library was produced with the immunoSEQ multiplex PCR assay. On the study's bioinformatics: A statistical classification framework was developed to diagnose cytomegalovirus status using the catalog of TCR beta chain sequences. Imported from immuneACCESS, the table was reduced by TCRdb to in-frame sequences with V and J called. These copies leave out some clones; in studies compared against another copy, an unresolved V gene accounts for under half, and the cause of the remainder is not known. V and J calls and clone size are those listed in that table; D and trimming were worked out from the DNA. For this sample there are under 300,000 clones; about 86% appear just once. The ten largest clones take up 0.95% to 1.1% of the sample.

The V end gives up 7 bases and the J end 0 bases, leaving 5 bases in the junction not matched to a gene. The cysteine opens and the phenylalanine closes a CDR3 of 15 amino acids. Only the CDR3 DNA stays, 45 bases, in frame from base 1. CDR1 and CDR2 are drawn from the germline V gene (reference sequence): MNHEY, SMNVEV. The data belong to a study of cytomegalovirus exposure and HLA in healthy donors (dated by TCRdb to about 2017). A note on the overall study: According to a later analysis, one platform produced both the approximately 110 validation repertoires and the 670 or so repertoires of the first cohort. The study was designed to test whether signatures of past pathogen exposure could be identified by cataloging public T cell receptors. Along with the approximately 650-subject first cohort, a separate validation cohort of over a hundred different subjects was used. The study combined high-throughput TCR immunosequencing, statistical association of individual TCRs with disease status, and machine learning to predict cytomegalovirus infection status.

Study-wide findings and limitations: The classifier was reported to diagnose cytomegalovirus status with high specificity and sensitivity in both the original cohort and the validation cohort. A total of some 180 TCR beta chains were listed by the study as associated with cytomegalovirus. Subsequent analysis determined that TCRs grouped into clusters in the first cohort also showed a tendency toward co-occurrence across the 120 validation repertoires, and 90% to 95% of cluster scores exceeded 0. The validation cohort had no HLA typing available for a later analysis, so co-occurrence within that cohort was assessed over all 110 or so repertoires. Most TCR sequences were observed very rarely across donors, whereas some public TCRs were present in many individuals. In vitro tests confirmed that three of the cytomegalovirus-associated TCR beta chains recognize cytomegalovirus antigens. The authors suggested that the approach could potentially be generalized to other disease states and immunological phenotypes.

Separate from the approximately 730-subject first cohort, the validation cohort of some 130 subjects was the group to which the donors belonged. The chain uses TRBV27 and TRBJ2-3; 9 central nucleotides agree with TRBD2. This sequence originates from a young woman in good health and CMV-seronegative. The specimen was PBMCs. The CDR3 corresponds to CASNLAGVSTDTQYF. In nucleotide form, the sequence is TGTGCCAGCAACTTAGCGGGGGTTAGCACAGATACGCAGTATTTT.